Each of the 28 T cell receptor beta chains below was sequenced from the same sample in a study of OX40 agonist ivuxolimab in advanced cancers. Sequencing used immunoSEQ multiplex PCR; TCRdb keeps in-frame clones, though not all of them. The sample shows about 67,000 clones, about 87% of them seen only once. Sequencing was performed on CD4+ or CD8+ T cells sorted from blood, taken in a trial of the OX40 agonist ivuxolimab. The receptors shown here come from an adult with an advanced solid tumor such as melanoma, head and neck, liver or kidney cancer.

This sequence joins TRBV21-1 and TRBJ1-6; the tabulated D call, TRBD1, remains unverified against the DNA. TRBV21-1 is described as a pseudogene. The CDR3 runs 16 residues. The CDR3 spells CASAGNQGRDNSPLHF. The CDR3 DNA reads as TGTGCCAGCGCAGGAAATCAGGGCCGTGATAATTCACCCCTCCACTTT.

As for this clone: The same CDR3 can be traced to other DNA sequences in this sample. V gene TRBV30 combines with J gene TRBJ2-3; D tentatively reads TRBD1 or TRBD2 (5 bases each). In germline, CDR1 is GTSNPN, CDR2 SVGIG (reference sequence). V lost 0 bases to trimming and J lost 3 bases, with 7 bases between them. This CDR3 is 13 amino acids long. CDR3 sequence (DNA): TGTGCCTGGAGTGTTGGGGGAACAGATACGCAGTATTTT. Protein product: CAWSVGGTDTQYF.

The chain is built from TRBV19 and TRBJ1-3; 9 bases are shared with TRBD1. Looked up from germline, CDR1 is LNHDA and CDR2 is SQIVND (reference sequence). Trimming cost V 4 bases and J 3 bases; bases outside gene matches: 7. The CDR3 contains 16 residues. As DNA, the CDR3 is TGTGCCAGTAGTACCACCGGGACAGGGTATGGAAACACCATATATTTT. Residues: CASSTTGTGYGNTIYF. Together with reference TRBV19 and TRBJ1-3, the CDR3 gives the full variable domain: DGGITQSPKYLFRKEGQNVTLSCEQNLNHDAMYWYRQDPGQGLRLIYYSQIVNDFQKGDIAEGYSVSREKKESFPLTVTSAQKNPTAFYLCASSTTGTGYGNTIYFGEGSWLTVV.

The chain combines TRBV23-1 with TRBJ1-5; possible D gene TRBD1, 5 bases. TRBV23-1 is marked as an open reading frame, function uncertain. This CDR3 comprises 15 residues. V lost 0 bases, J lost 4 bases, and 10 bases lay in between. CDR3 DNA: TGCGCCAGCAGTCAATCACGCCAGGGTAATCAGCCCCAGCATTTT. It is translated as CASSQSRQGNQPQHF.

The rearrangement uses TRBV27 and TRBJ2-1; the D gene is possibly TRBD2 (5 bases). V was pared by 7 bases and J by 0 bases, with 13 bases between. CDR1 MNHEY and CDR2 SMNVEV come from the germline V gene (reference sequence). CDR3 length equals 15 residues. The CDR3 reads CASIPRRSSYNEQFF. In DNA, the CDR3 is TGTGCCAGCATCCCGCGGAGGAGCTCCTACAATGAGCAGTTCTTC.

The chain recombines TRBV28 with TRBJ1-2; 8 positions agree with TRBD1. Germline CDR1 reads MDHEN; CDR2 reads SYDVKM. This CDR3 has 14 amino acids. The ends lost 6 bases at V and 1 base at J; junction bases unmatched: 4. CDR3 bases: TGTGCCAGCAGGACCGACAGGGGTAACTATGGCTACACCTTC. Its protein product is CASRTDRGNYGYTF.

The chain employs TRBV5-6 and TRBJ1-2, with D unclear. Germline lookup yields CDR1 SGHDT and CDR2 YYEEEE. Deletions cut 3 bases from V and 0 bases from J, with 9 bases between. This CDR3 is built from 14 residues. The CDR3 DNA reads TGTGCCAGCAGCTCAAATGGGGCTAACTATGGCTACACCTTC. Its translation: CASSSNGANYGYTF.

This rearrangement joins TRBV18 to TRBJ2-1; 10 nucleotides align to TRBD2. Germline V gives CDR1 KGHSH, CDR2 LQKENI. V dropped 5 bases and J dropped 4; count of bases not matched to a gene: 11. The CDR3 loop spans 17 amino acids. The DNA of the CDR3 is TGTGCCAGCTCAGGCGGTCTAGCGGGAGTGGGGTACAATGAGCAGTTCTTC. It codes for CASSGGLAGVGYNEQFF.

V gene TRBV14 combines with J gene TRBJ2-7; no reliable D call. Per the germline V gene, CDR1 is SGHDN and CDR2 is FVKESK. The CDR3 extends over 13 amino acids. The germline V and J ends were trimmed by 4 bases and 1 base, with 8 bases remaining between them. CDR3 in amino acids: CASSLGISYEQYF. CDR3 sequence (DNA): TGTGCCAGCAGCCTTGGCATATCCTACGAGCAGTACTTC. The entire variable domain, with the rest obtained from reference TRBV14 and TRBJ2-7, is as follows: EAGVTQFPSHSVIEKGQTVTLRCDPISGHDNLYWYRRVMGKEIKFLLHFVKESKQDESGMPNNRFLAERTGGTYSTLKVQPAELEDSGVYFCASSLGISYEQYFGPGTRLTVT.

A word on this clone: Relative to the germline gene, one junction end is altered; a read error may explain this. The chain recombines TRBV7-8 with TRBJ2-2; 7 nucleotides line up with TRBD1. The CDR3 totals 15 residues. Per the germline V gene, CDR1 is SGHVS and CDR2 is FQNEAQ. In nucleotides, the CDR3 is TGTGCCAGCAGCACGACAGGGACCAACACCGAGGAGCTGTTTTTT. This gives the protein CASSTTGTNTEELFF.

This rearrangement joins TRBV9 to TRBJ2-7; D gene unclear. Trimming stripped 0 bases from V and 3 bases from J, with 13 bases between. The length of the CDR3 is 15 residues. CDR1 and CDR2 (germline): SGDLS, YYNGEE. CDR3 nucleotide sequence: TGTGCCAGCAGCGTAGGGGTCGGCCGAGTCTACGAGCAGTACTTC. Translation gives CASSVGVGRVYEQYF.

The rearrangement joins TRBV7-2 to TRBJ2-4; D gene ambiguous. This CDR3 is built from 13 residues. V was clipped by 6 bases and J by 4 bases, with 10 bases between them. CDR1 is SGHTA, CDR2 FQGNSA, per germline. The CDR3 DNA sequence: TGTGCCAGCAGTCCTAGTACGAAAAACATTCAGTACTTC. This translates into CASSPSTKNIQYF.

The chain employs TRBV18 and TRBJ2-3, with D possibly TRBD1 on 5 matching bases. CDR1 KGHSH and CDR2 LQKENI come from the germline V gene. Trimming took 1 base from V and 2 from J, leaving 16 bases between them. There are 17 residues in the CDR3. The CDR3 spells CASSPQLAQGPTDTQYF. CDR3 DNA sequence: TGTGCCAGCTCACCACAGCTTGCGCAGGGCCCCACAGATACGCAGTATTTT.

The V gene is TRBV4-1, the J gene TRBJ2-1, with 8 bases identical to TRBD2. CDR1 is MGHRA and CDR2 is YSYEKL in the germline V gene. The V and J ends lost 0 bases and 3 bases, in that order; junction bases with no gene match: 4. The CDR3 runs to 16 residues. For the CDR3, the DNA is TGCGCCAGCAGCCAAGAGGGGCGGGGGGTCTACAATGAGCAGTTCTTC. The encoded protein is CASSQEGRGVYNEQFF.

The chain couples TRBV7-9 to TRBJ2-7; 7 bases fit TRBD2. The length of the CDR3 is 14 residues. Trimming at V came to 0 bases and at J to 5 bases, leaving 4 bases not matched to a gene. From germline, CDR1 is SEHNR and CDR2 FQNEAQ (reference sequence). The CDR3 loop is CASSLAGGPNEQYF. CDR3 nucleotide sequence: TGTGCCAGCAGCTTAGCGGGAGGGCCAAACGAGCAGTACTTC.

This CDR3 reads CASSLQAGGLRYNEQFF. For the CDR3, the DNA is TGTGCCAGCAGTTTACAAGCGGGGGGGCTTAGGTACAATGAGCAGTTCTTC. The chain joins TRBV27 to TRBJ2-1; 10 bases agree with TRBD2. The CDR3 length is 17 residues. Germline V gives CDR1 MNHEY, CDR2 SMNVEV (reference sequence). Unmatched junction bases numbered 8, after V lost 2 bases and J lost 4 bases.

V usage is TRBV30 and J usage is TRBJ2-2; D is ambiguous. CDR1 is GTSNPN and CDR2 is SVGIG in the germline V gene (reference sequence). The CDR3 runs 18 residues. With 5 bases removed from V and 4 bases from J, the gap between germline ends came to 26 bases. CDR3 residues: CAWEGRNGAKSSTGELFF. In DNA, the CDR3 is TGTGCCTGGGAAGGTAGGAACGGCGCAAAAAGTTCCACCGGGGAGCTGTTTTTT.

The J gene is TRBJ1-1, the V gene TRBV5-4, with 7 nucleotides matching TRBD1. The CDR3 has 13 residues. V lost 4 bases to trimming and J lost 0 bases; unmatched junction nucleotides: 0. In germline, CDR1 is SGHNT, CDR2 YYREEE (reference sequence). In DNA form, the CDR3 reads TGTGCCAGCAGCGGGACAGTGAACACTGAAGCTTTCTTT. Its translation is CASSGTVNTEAFF.

The V call is TRBV2, the J call TRBJ2-7, with 7 bases that match TRBD1. This CDR3 has 14 residues. Germline V gene lookup returns CDR1 SNHLY and CDR2 FYNNEI. V lost 5 bases to trimming and J lost 6 bases; unmatched junction nucleotides: 10. The CDR3 spells CASSSDRQPSEQYF. Written as DNA, the CDR3 is TGTGCCAGCAGTTCGGACAGGCAGCCTAGCGAGCAGTACTTC.

The chain combines TRBV28 with TRBJ1-2; D remains unclear. Per germline, CDR1 MDHEN and CDR2 SYDVKM. This CDR3 is 12 amino acids long. V lost 5 bases and J 3 bases, leaving 7 bases between the germline ends. The CDR3 DNA reads TGTGCCAGCAGTAATTTGTACTATGGCTACACCTTC. It specifies CASSNLYYGYTF.

In its sample, this clone was seen once. V gene TRBV27 combines with J gene TRBJ1-2, with a weak D call TRBD1 (5 bases). This CDR3 is built from 16 residues. With 4 bases removed from V and 8 bases from J, the gap between germline ends came to 23 bases. CDR1 is MNHEY and CDR2 is SMNVEV in the germline V gene (reference sequence). The CDR3 nucleotides are TGTGCCAGCAGTTCGGATTCCAAGGGGCCTGGCGGCGGCTACACCTTC. Translating gives CASSSDSKGPGGGYTF.

The chain carries TRBV5-4 and TRBJ2-1; 9 bases fit TRBD1. There are 15 residues in the CDR3. Trimming took 0 bases from V and 5 from J; bases not matched to a gene: 3. In germline, CDR1 is SGHNT, CDR2 YYREEE (reference sequence). CDR3 bases: TGTGCCAGCAGCTTGGACAGGGGGCGGCACAATGAGCAGTTCTTC. It yields the protein CASSLDRGRHNEQFF.

The sample holds a few counts of this clone. The rearrangement links TRBV27 to TRBJ2-5; 7 bases line up with TRBD1. CDR1 MNHEY and CDR2 SMNVEV come from the germline V gene (reference sequence). The CDR3 contains 14 residues. V lost 5 bases to trimming and J lost 4 bases; unmatched junction nucleotides: 7. The CDR3 spells CASSRQGGRETQYF. CDR3 bases: TGTGCCAGCAGTCGACAGGGCGGCCGAGAGACCCAGTACTTC.

This chain joins TRBV5-1 and TRBJ2-5; the match to TRBD2 covers 7 bases. CDR3 size: 13 residues. V lost 0 bases, J lost 7 bases, and 3 bases stayed unmatched. Germline V gene data show CDR1 as SGHRS and CDR2 as YFSETQ. In DNA, the CDR3 is TGCGCCAGCAGCTTGGGACTAGCCGGGACCCAGTACTTC. Protein product: CASSLGLAGTQYF.

The V and J genes are TRBV21-1 and TRBJ2-7; the DNA was not compared with TRBD2, the D call given in the table. TRBV21-1 is designated a pseudogene. CDR3 length: 16 residues. The CDR3 nucleotides read TGTGCCAGCAGCACCCACCCGGCCTCCGGGACTTACGAGCAGTACTTC. It is translated as CASSTHPASGTYEQYF.

The rearrangement links TRBV19 to TRBJ1-5; D may be TRBD1 (5 bases). Germline V CDR1 and CDR2: LNHDA, SQIVND (reference sequence). The germline V and J ends were trimmed by 4 bases and 5 bases, with 9 bases remaining between them. This CDR3 is built from 13 residues. The DNA for the CDR3 is TGTGCCAGTAGTAGCTCAGGGTATCAGCCCCAGCATTTT. Its protein is CASSSSGYQPQHF.

The CDR3 bases are TGTGCCAGCAGCGAGGACAAACCGGGACAGGGTTCCTACGAGCAGTACTTC. Its protein product is CASSEDKPGQGSYEQYF. The rearrangement joins TRBV5-4 to TRBJ2-5; 9 nucleotides match TRBD1. The J call may be incorrect, as the DNA end agrees better with TRBJ2-7. The CDR3 has 17 residues. Germline loops: CDR1 SGHNT, CDR2 YYREEE (reference sequence).

V and J are TRBV6-1 and TRBJ2-2; the D gene could be TRBD1 or TRBD2 (5 bases each). The CDR3 runs to 14 residues. Germline V gives CDR1 MNHNS, CDR2 SASEGT. The V gene lost 7 bases and the J gene lost 5 bases, with 14 bases spanning the gap. CDR3 sequence (DNA): TGTGCCAGCACGGGCAGAGGGGTGACCGGGGAGCTGTTTTTT. Translation gives CASTGRGVTGELFF.